The TCR beta chain under discussion was sequenced for a study of T cell clonotyping in hematopoietic cell transplantation. Study-wide results and limits: At the given depth, recipient repertoires were over 95% de novo clonotypes. Without cell sorting, CD4 versus CD8 contributions remain unresolved. Pathologically expanded recipient clonotypes increased progressively from day 30 to day 180 as diversity fell.

As regards this clone: Its specificity is not known.

Described time point: recipient sample about 28 days before transplant, after cytoreduction. Profiling relied on immunoSEQ multiplex PCR, and the TCRdb table lists in-frame clones only, not all of them. The data hold about 28,000 clones, with less than 85% observed a single time. Trimming took off 0 bases at V and 7 bases at J, with 15 bases between the two ends. Germline CDR1 is MNHEY and CDR2 is SVGAGI. The CDR3 spans 15 residues. The sequence came from a man aged 35-49 years with acute myeloid leukemia. Some clones in this sample may be carry-over from other donors' samples. The V gene is TRBV6-5, the J gene TRBJ1-1; D is possibly TRBD1 (6 bases). The sequences come from peripheral blood mononuclear cells, collected before stem cell transplant. In DNA form, the CDR3 reads TGTGCCAGCAGTTACTCCACGGGAGGACAGTTTGAAGCTTTCTTT. Translating gives CASSYSTGGQFEAFF.